This T cell receptor beta chain is from a study of blood T cell repertoires in COVID-19. Study background: Sites across the United States, Italy and Spain contributed samples from acute and convalescent COVID-19. PBMCs, B-cell-depleted T cells, or T cells provided the cDNA or gDNA that made up the material.

Germline V gene data show CDR1 as SEHNR and CDR2 as FQNEAQ (reference sequence). The CDR3 is made up of 13 amino acids. Trimming took off 3 bases at V and 6 bases at J, with 12 bases between the two ends. Study processing details: Researchers report that nucleated cell counts were estimated from reference gene primer amplification. Libraries were prepared by immunoSEQ multiplex PCR; TCRdb keeps only in-frame clonotypes and omits some of them. V and J calls and clone size come straight from that table; D and trimming were deduced from the DNA. The repertoire has 160,000 or so clones, roughly 84% of them found once; the top ten carry approximately 1.1%.

The chain links TRBV7-9 to TRBJ2-7, with D perhaps TRBD1 (5 bases). The TCR originated in a man aged 40-49 years with acute or convalescent COVID-19. Sequencing was performed on peripheral blood. The CDR3 DNA sequence: TGTGCCAGCAGCTTTTCCAGGGCGGCCGAGCAGTACTTC. Amino acid sequence: CASSFSRAAEQYF.